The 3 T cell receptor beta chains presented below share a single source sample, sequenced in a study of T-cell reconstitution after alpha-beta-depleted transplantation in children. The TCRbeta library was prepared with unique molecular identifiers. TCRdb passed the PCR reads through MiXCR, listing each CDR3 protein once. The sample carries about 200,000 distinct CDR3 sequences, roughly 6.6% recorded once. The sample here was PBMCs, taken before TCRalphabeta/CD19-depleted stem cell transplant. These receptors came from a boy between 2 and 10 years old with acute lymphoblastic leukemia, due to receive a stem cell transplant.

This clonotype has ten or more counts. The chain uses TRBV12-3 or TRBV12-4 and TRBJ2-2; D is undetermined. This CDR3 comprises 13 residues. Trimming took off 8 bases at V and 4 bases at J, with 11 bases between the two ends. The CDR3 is CASLTIFTGELFF. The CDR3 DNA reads TGTGCCAGCCTAACAATATTCACCGGGGAGCTGTTTTTT.

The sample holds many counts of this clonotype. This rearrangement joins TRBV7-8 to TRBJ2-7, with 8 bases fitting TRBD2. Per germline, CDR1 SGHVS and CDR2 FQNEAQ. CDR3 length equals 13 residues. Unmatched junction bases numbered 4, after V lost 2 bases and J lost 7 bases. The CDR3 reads CASSLRIAGEQYF. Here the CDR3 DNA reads TGTGCCAGCAGCTTACGGATAGCGGGAGAGCAGTACTTC.

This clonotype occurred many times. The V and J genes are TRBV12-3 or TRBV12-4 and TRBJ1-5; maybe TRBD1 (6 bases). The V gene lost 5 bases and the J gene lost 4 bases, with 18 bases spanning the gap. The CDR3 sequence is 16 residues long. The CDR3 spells CASSRIYRVGNQPQHF. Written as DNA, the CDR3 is TGTGCCAGCAGTCGGATATACAGGGTGGGAAATCAGCCCCAGCATTTT.